Listed here are 16 T cell receptor beta chains from one sample, sequenced in a study of technical replicates of blood from a few donors. TCRdb's copy holds only in-frame clones and misses some; the assay was immunoSEQ multiplex PCR. This sample has around 71,000 clones, with 92% found just once. The material sequenced was T cells isolated from PBMCs. The receptors here all came from a human donor in good health.

CDR3 sequence reads: CAISPRQGRSEAFF. The CDR3 DNA reads as TGTGCCATCAGCCCCAGACAGGGTCGATCTGAAGCTTTCTTT. The chain has TRBV10-3 and TRBJ1-1; 7 positions match TRBD1. The CDR3 covers 14 residues. The ends lost 6 bases at V and 6 bases at J; junction bases unmatched: 10. Germline loops: CDR1 ENHRY, CDR2 SYGVKD.

This chain joins TRBV30 and TRBJ2-2, with D possibly TRBD1 on 5 matching bases. V shed 3 bases and J shed 4 bases, with 12 bases lying between them. The CDR3 spans 14 residues. CDR1 and CDR2 from the germline V gene are GTSNPN and SVGIG (reference sequence). CDR3 bases: TGTGCCTGGAGGGGCAGGGTGCTCACCGGGGAGCTGTTTTTT. It codes for CAWRGRVLTGELFF.

This chain links TRBV30 with TRBJ1-5; D ambiguous. Germline V gene data show CDR1 as GTSNPN and CDR2 as SVGIG (reference sequence). The CDR3 covers 16 residues. The V end lost 0 bases, the J end lost 0 bases, and 12 bases lay between the germline ends. The CDR3 DNA is TGTGCCTGGAGTGTACGGGGAACTCATAGCAATCAGCCCCAGCATTTT. Protein sequence: CAWSVRGTHSNQPQHF.

This sequence joins TRBV2 and TRBJ2-7; 12 bases line up with TRBD2. In germline, CDR1 is SNHLY, CDR2 FYNNEI. This CDR3 spans 14 amino acids. The V segment lost 7 bases and the J segment 4 bases; nucleotides outside the gene matches: 5. The CDR3 nucleotides are TGTGCCAGCATGAGACTAGCGGGAGATTACGAGCAGTACTTC. It specifies CASMRLAGDYEQYF. Drawing the rest from reference TRBV2 and TRBJ2-7, the complete variable domain is EPEVTQTPSHQVTQMGQEVILRCVPISNHLYFYWYRQILGQKVEFLVSFYNNEISEKSEIFDDQFSVERPDGSNFTLKIRSTKLEDSAMYFCASMRLAGDYEQYFGPGTRLTVT.

The rearrangement links TRBV30 to TRBJ2-1; tentative D call: TRBD1 (5 bases). V shed 4 bases and J shed 3 bases, with 10 bases lying between them. Germline loops: CDR1 GTSNPN, CDR2 SVGIG (reference sequence). The CDR3 runs 13 residues. CDR3 loop: CAWKQDVYNEQFF. The CDR3, as DNA: TGTGCCTGGAAACAGGACGTCTACAATGAGCAGTTCTTC.

The CDR3 coding sequence is TGTGCCTTTCAACGACAGCATGACACTGAAGCTTTCTTT. Its translation is CAFQRQHDTEAFF. This sequence joins TRBV30 and TRBJ1-1; D may be TRBD1 (5 bases). The CDR3 sequence is 13 residues long. The V and J ends lost 7 bases and 3 bases respectively, with 15 bases between them. Germline V gene lookup returns CDR1 GTSNPN and CDR2 SVGIG (reference sequence).

The CDR3 region is CASSLIRREYEQYF. In DNA, the CDR3 is TGTGCCAGCAGCTTAATCCGGCGGGAGTACGAGCAGTACTTC. The rearrangement joins TRBV11-3 to TRBJ2-7; 7 bases align to TRBD2. J gave up 4 bases and V 2 bases, and 5 bases lay outside the gene matches. CDR1 and CDR2 from the germline V gene are SGHNT and YENEEA. CDR3 length equals 14 residues.

The gene calls are TRBV9 and TRBJ2-5, with 7 bases that match TRBD2. The length of the CDR3 is 14 residues. Germline V lookup: CDR1 SGDLS, CDR2 YYNGEE. Losses at the gene ends were 0 bases for V and 2 bases for J; bases not matched to a gene: 1. The CDR3 bases are TGTGCCAGCAGCGTAGCCGGGGGGCAAGAGACCCAGTACTTC. Its translation is CASSVAGGQETQYF.

For this clone: Distinct nucleotide sequences in the sample also encode this CDR3. The chain has TRBV19 and TRBJ2-2; TRBD1 aligns across 7 bases. J gave up 1 base and V 1 base, and 0 bases lay outside the gene matches. The CDR3 contains 15 residues. CDR1 and CDR2 (germline): LNHDA, SQIVND (reference sequence). This CDR3 reads CASSIGTGNTGELFF. The CDR3 nucleotides read TGTGCCAGTAGTATAGGGACAGGGAACACCGGGGAGCTGTTTTTT.

The rearrangement joins TRBV4-2 to TRBJ2-7, with TRBD1 matching 10 bases. This CDR3 has 16 amino acids. Germline CDR1 and CDR2: LGHNA and YNFKEQ. With 0 bases clipped from V and 2 bases from J, the junction kept 4 bases outside the gene matches. The CDR3 bases are TGTGCCAGCAGCCAAGAGATGGGGACAGGGGCCTACGAGCAGTACTTC. It is translated as CASSQEMGTGAYEQYF.

The gene calls are TRBV7-2 and TRBJ2-5; TRBD2 agrees at 7 bases. The V gene's germline CDR1 is SGHTA and CDR2 FQGNSA. The trim removed 5 bases at V and 5 bases at J, leaving 11 bases unmatched. This CDR3 has 15 amino acids. CDR3 nucleotides: TGTGCCAGCAGCACTAACGGCGGGGGTGCCGAGACCCAGTACTTC. It encodes CASSTNGGGAETQYF.

Worth noting for this clone: Within the sample, other DNA sequences also encode this same CDR3. J is TRBJ2-3 and V is TRBV6-1; weak D call: TRBD1 (5 bases). Per germline, CDR1 MNHNS and CDR2 SASEGT. CDR3 length equals 13 residues. Trimming cost V 2 bases and J 3 bases, with 6 bases left between them. CDR3: CASSEQGTDTQYF. CDR3 sequence (DNA): TGTGCCAGCAGTGAACAGGGTACAGATACGCAGTATTTT.

The gene calls are TRBV30 and TRBJ2-1; D is unresolved. V gave up 5 bases and J gave up 8 bases, with 10 bases separating them. The germline gives CDR1 GTSNPN, CDR2 SVGIG (reference sequence). The CDR3 totals 11 residues. The CDR3 DNA sequence: TGTGCCTGGGCTTTGGCCCATGAGCAGTTCTTC. This translates into CAWALAHEQFF. The whole variable domain, filled in from reference TRBV30 and TRBJ2-1, reads SQTIHQWPATLVQPVGSPLSLECTVEGTSNPNLYWYRQAAGRGLQLLFYSVGIGQISSEVPQNLSASRPQDRQFILSSKKLLLSDSGFYLCAWALAHEQFFGPGTRLTVL.

The chain uses TRBV28 and TRBJ1-2; possible D gene TRBD1, 6 bases. This CDR3 region has 18 residues. The V gene's germline CDR1 is MDHEN and CDR2 SYDVKM. Trimming took 3 bases from V and 0 from J, leaving 20 bases between them. CDR3 DNA sequence: TGTGCCAGCAGTTTTTGGTCCGGGACATTTTGGTCTAACTATGGCTACACCTTC. Amino acids: CASSFWSGTFWSNYGYTF.

The genes are TRBV2 and TRBJ1-1, with D unclear. Germline CDR1 reads SNHLY; CDR2 reads FYNNEI. CDR3 length: 14 amino acids. Trimming left V 4 bases short and J 5 bases short, with 14 bases between. CDR3 sequence reads: CASSVEGIGTEAFF. CDR3 DNA: TGTGCCAGCAGTGTTGAGGGTATCGGAACTGAAGCTTTCTTT.

The V gene is TRBV7-2, the J gene TRBJ2-3; 11 nucleotides line up with TRBD2. Germline V CDR1 and CDR2: SGHTA, FQGNSA. The CDR3 runs to 15 residues. Trimming took 7 bases from V and 5 from J; bases not matched to a gene: 8. CDR3 coding DNA: TGTGCCAGCACCCTCACTAGCGGGAGAGTAGATACGCAGTATTTT. Encoded protein: CASTLTSGRVDTQYF.